A selection of T cell receptor beta chains follows, all from one sample in a study of identical twins. A single record per CDR3 protein comes from TCRdb applying MiXCR to the 5' RACE reads. The data show about 890,000 distinct CDR3 sequences, 9% to 15% seen once. This sample was also put to use in a study of yellow fever vaccine responses in identical twins.

Sequencing was done on a sample of PBMCs. All receptors derive from a woman under 30 in good health. The CDR3 runs from the conserved cysteine through the conserved F or W. The order of the fields is J gene, clone size, D gene, V gene, CDR3 DNA, CDR3 protein. A D gene is named only where the DNA matches it firmly. Some rows mark clone size as missing; the rest say once, few, many or name a class of expanded clone.

j_call: TRBJ1-2; clone_size: -; d_call: -; v_call: TRBV12-3/TRBV12-4; cdr3_nt: TGTGCCAGCACCTATGCAGGACGGAGGGGCGTCTACACCTTC; cdr3_aa: CASTYAGRRGVYTF
j_call: TRBJ2-7; clone_size: many; d_call: TRBD1; v_call: TRBV7-9; cdr3_nt: TGTGCCAGCAGCTTAAGAACGGGACAGGGAGCCTACGAGCAGTACTTC; cdr3_aa: CASSLRTGQGAYEQYF
j_call: TRBJ1-1; clone_size: few; d_call: TRBD1; v_call: TRBV5-1; cdr3_nt: TGCGCCAGCAGCCTGACAGGGCGGGAAAGCACTGAAGCTTTCTTT; cdr3_aa: CASSLTGRESTEAFF
j_call: TRBJ2-3; clone_size: few; d_call: TRBD1; v_call: TRBV5-6; cdr3_nt: TGTGCCAGCAGCTTTCGGGACAGGCTCACAGATACGCAGTATTTT; cdr3_aa: CASSFRDRLTDTQYF
j_call: TRBJ2-1; clone_size: -; d_call: TRBD2; v_call: TRBV3-1; cdr3_nt: TGTGCCAGCAGCCCCACCCTTAGGCTAGCGGGGCTCAATGAGCAGTTCTTC; cdr3_aa: CASSPTLRLAGLNEQFF
j_call: TRBJ1-1; clone_size: few; d_call: -; v_call: TRBV20-1; cdr3_nt: TGCAGTATTAGAGGGTTCACTGAAGCTTTCTTT; cdr3_aa: CSIRGFTEAFF
j_call: TRBJ1-5; clone_size: many; d_call: -; v_call: TRBV4-1; cdr3_nt: TGCGCCAGCAGCCAAGGGACAGTTGGCAATCAGCCCCAGCATTTT; cdr3_aa: CASSQGTVGNQPQHF
j_call: TRBJ1-2; clone_size: few; d_call: -; v_call: TRBV10-2; cdr3_nt: TGCGCCAGCTCCGAACGGACCTTCTATGGCTACACCTTC; cdr3_aa: CASSERTFYGYTF
j_call: TRBJ2-7; clone_size: -; d_call: TRBD2; v_call: TRBV18; cdr3_nt: TGTGCCAGCTCGTCTAGGCCTCGCGGGAGGACCTACGAGCAGTACTTC; cdr3_aa: CASSSRPRGRTYEQYF
j_call: TRBJ1-1; clone_size: few; d_call: TRBD1; v_call: TRBV3-1; cdr3_nt: TGTGCCAGCAGCCGACGACAGGGGACCACTGAAGCTTTCTTT; cdr3_aa: CASSRRQGTTEAFF
j_call: TRBJ1-3; clone_size: -; d_call: TRBD1; v_call: TRBV18; cdr3_nt: TGTGCCAGCTCACCAGACAGGGCCACTGGAAACACCATATATTTT; cdr3_aa: CASSPDRATGNTIYF
j_call: TRBJ1-6; clone_size: -; d_call: -; v_call: TRBV11-2; cdr3_nt: TGTGCCAGCAGCTTAGGGGTGGGCAATTCACCCCTCCACTTT; cdr3_aa: CASSLGVGNSPLHF
j_call: TRBJ2-3; clone_size: few; d_call: -; v_call: TRBV5-1; cdr3_nt: TGCGCCAGCAGCTTGGGAGGGCTGCTTCAGGCGCAGTATTTT; cdr3_aa: CASSLGGLLQAQYF
j_call: TRBJ1-6; clone_size: many; d_call: -; v_call: TRBV27; cdr3_nt: TGTGCCAGCAGTTTATACGGGAGTAATTCACCCCTCCACTTT; cdr3_aa: CASSLYGSNSPLHF
j_call: TRBJ1-1; clone_size: many; d_call: -; v_call: TRBV19; cdr3_nt: TGTGCCAGTAGTTCGCGGAGTGGAGGCACTGAAGCTTTCTTT; cdr3_aa: CASSSRSGGTEAFF
j_call: TRBJ2-5; clone_size: few; d_call: TRBD2; v_call: TRBV4-2; cdr3_nt: TGTGCCAGCAGCCAACCGGGACTAGCGGGGGACCTGGCCCAGTACTTC; cdr3_aa: CASSQPGLAGDLAQYF
j_call: TRBJ1-1; clone_size: few; d_call: TRBD1; v_call: TRBV20-1; cdr3_nt: TGCAGTGCCCAACAGGGGACTGAAGCTTTCTTT; cdr3_aa: CSAQQGTEAFF
j_call: TRBJ2-1; clone_size: -; d_call: TRBD2; v_call: TRBV7-7; cdr3_nt: TGTGCCAGCAGCCCGCTTGGGACTAGCGGGGGTAATGAGCAGTTCTTC; cdr3_aa: CASSPLGTSGGNEQFF
j_call: TRBJ2-1; clone_size: -; d_call: TRBD2; v_call: TRBV11-1; cdr3_nt: TGTGCCAGCAGCTTAGGGCTAGCGGGAGTACAGGGGATCGGTGAGCAGTTCTTC; cdr3_aa: CASSLGLAGVQGIGEQFF
j_call: TRBJ1-5; clone_size: -; d_call: -; v_call: TRBV7-2; cdr3_nt: TGTGCCAGCAGCTTTTTGTTTAGCAATCAGCCCCAGCATTTT; cdr3_aa: CASSFLFSNQPQHF
j_call: TRBJ1-1; clone_size: many; d_call: -; v_call: TRBV5-1; cdr3_nt: TGCGCCAGCAGCCCCATGGGTAACACTGAAGCTTTCTTT; cdr3_aa: CASSPMGNTEAFF
j_call: TRBJ2-3; clone_size: -; d_call: TRBD2; v_call: TRBV9; cdr3_nt: TGTGCCAGCAGCCCCCATAGCGGGGGCACAGATACGCAGTATTTT; cdr3_aa: CASSPHSGGTDTQYF
j_call: TRBJ1-2; clone_size: -; d_call: -; v_call: TRBV29-1; cdr3_nt: TGCAGCGCTATGACAGAGGGCACCTATGGCTACACCTTC; cdr3_aa: CSAMTEGTYGYTF
j_call: TRBJ2-7; clone_size: few; d_call: TRBD2; v_call: TRBV5-1; cdr3_nt: TGCGCCAGCAGCTTAGGAGGGGCGGGAGGGGTATCCTACGAGCAGTACTTC; cdr3_aa: CASSLGGAGGVSYEQYF
j_call: TRBJ1-1; clone_size: many; d_call: -; v_call: TRBV7-7; cdr3_nt: TGTGCCAGCAGCGGTAGATTCGGGGGTGTCGCTGAAGCTTTCTTT; cdr3_aa: CASSGRFGGVAEAFF
j_call: TRBJ2-3; clone_size: few; d_call: TRBD2; v_call: TRBV2; cdr3_nt: TGTGCCAGCATGGGGCGGGAGGGTACGCAGTATTTT; cdr3_aa: CASMGREGTQYF
j_call: TRBJ2-1; clone_size: -; d_call: TRBD2; v_call: TRBV6-1; cdr3_nt: TGTGCCAGTGAGAGGACTAGCGGGAGAAATGAGCAGTTCTTC; cdr3_aa: CASERTSGRNEQFF
j_call: TRBJ2-1; clone_size: many; d_call: -; v_call: TRBV4-1; cdr3_nt: TGCGCCAGCAGCCAAGATTTGGGAGACAATGAGCAGTTCTTC; cdr3_aa: CASSQDLGDNEQFF
j_call: TRBJ1-4; clone_size: few; d_call: -; v_call: TRBV6-1; cdr3_nt: TGTGCCAGCAGTGATGGCGTGGATAGGGGAAAACTGTTTTTT; cdr3_aa: CASSDGVDRGKLFF
j_call: TRBJ2-3; clone_size: -; d_call: -; v_call: TRBV20-1; cdr3_nt: TGCAGTGCTAGAAAGGGTGCTAGCACAGATACGCAGTATTTT; cdr3_aa: CSARKGASTDTQYF
j_call: TRBJ2-1; clone_size: -; d_call: TRBD1; v_call: TRBV20-1; cdr3_nt: TGCAGTGCTAGAGATCGTCGGGGACAGGGGTTTTATGAGCAGTTCTTC; cdr3_aa: CSARDRRGQGFYEQFF
j_call: TRBJ1-1; clone_size: few; d_call: -; v_call: TRBV2; cdr3_nt: TGTGCCAGCAGTGTAGAAACGGCAAATGAAGCTTTCTTT; cdr3_aa: CASSVETANEAFF
j_call: TRBJ2-2; clone_size: once; d_call: TRBD1; v_call: TRBV12-3/TRBV12-4; cdr3_nt: TGTGCCAGCAGTCCTGACAGGGGGGCGAACACCGGGGAGCTGTTTTTT; cdr3_aa: CASSPDRGANTGELFF
j_call: TRBJ2-7; clone_size: -; d_call: TRBD2; v_call: TRBV6-1; cdr3_nt: TGTGCCAGCAAGGTTGGGCGGGGGGCCTCCTACGAGCAGTACTTC; cdr3_aa: CASKVGRGASYEQYF
j_call: TRBJ2-3; clone_size: few; d_call: -; v_call: TRBV5-1; cdr3_nt: TGCGCCAGCAGCTTACCTACGGGGTACACAGATACGCAGTATTTT; cdr3_aa: CASSLPTGYTDTQYF
j_call: TRBJ2-5; clone_size: many; d_call: TRBD2; v_call: TRBV2; cdr3_nt: TGTGCCAGCAGTGAAGTAGCGGGGGCAGTTGGAGAGACCCAGTACTTC; cdr3_aa: CASSEVAGAVGETQYF
j_call: TRBJ2-7; clone_size: -; d_call: TRBD1; v_call: TRBV11-1; cdr3_nt: TGTGCCAGCAGCCCCCTCAGATCTCGGGACAGGGTTCCTCCCGAGCAGTACTTC; cdr3_aa: CASSPLRSRDRVPPEQYF
j_call: TRBJ2-1; clone_size: few; d_call: TRBD2; v_call: TRBV20-1; cdr3_nt: TGCAGTGCCACGACTAGCGGGATGTCAGGCTTGCGGAATGAGCAGTTCTTC; cdr3_aa: CSATTSGMSGLRNEQFF
j_call: TRBJ2-1; clone_size: -; d_call: -; v_call: TRBV12-3/TRBV12-4; cdr3_nt: TGTGCCAGCAGTCCTAGGCGAGGCTGGGACAATGAGCAGTTCTTC; cdr3_aa: CASSPRRGWDNEQFF
j_call: TRBJ1-5; clone_size: -; d_call: TRBD1; v_call: TRBV11-1; cdr3_nt: TGTGTCAGCAGCCCCGGGACAGGAAAAAGAGAAAGCAATCAGCCCCAGCATTTT; cdr3_aa: CVSSPGTGKRESNQPQHF
j_call: TRBJ2-5; clone_size: many; d_call: -; v_call: TRBV13; cdr3_nt: TGTGCCAGCCAGCTTGGATCCCAAGAGACCCAGTACTTC; cdr3_aa: CASQLGSQETQYF
j_call: TRBJ2-2; clone_size: few; d_call: -; v_call: TRBV7-6; cdr3_nt: TGTGCCAGCAGCTTAGAGGAGCTACGAGGGGAGCTGTTTTTT; cdr3_aa: CASSLEELRGELFF
j_call: TRBJ2-2; clone_size: -; d_call: TRBD1; v_call: TRBV7-2; cdr3_nt: TGTGCCAGCAGCTTTGTCCAGGGGGCGGTCGGGGAGCTGTTTTTT; cdr3_aa: CASSFVQGAVGELFF
j_call: TRBJ1-1; clone_size: -; d_call: -; v_call: TRBV5-5; cdr3_nt: TGTGCCAGCAGCCTGGATTTCGGCACTGAAGCTTTCTTT; cdr3_aa: CASSLDFGTEAFF
j_call: TRBJ1-5; clone_size: few; d_call: TRBD1; v_call: TRBV27; cdr3_nt: TGTGCCAGCAGTCCGACGACAGGGGGCTCCAATCAGCCCCAGCATTTT; cdr3_aa: CASSPTTGGSNQPQHF